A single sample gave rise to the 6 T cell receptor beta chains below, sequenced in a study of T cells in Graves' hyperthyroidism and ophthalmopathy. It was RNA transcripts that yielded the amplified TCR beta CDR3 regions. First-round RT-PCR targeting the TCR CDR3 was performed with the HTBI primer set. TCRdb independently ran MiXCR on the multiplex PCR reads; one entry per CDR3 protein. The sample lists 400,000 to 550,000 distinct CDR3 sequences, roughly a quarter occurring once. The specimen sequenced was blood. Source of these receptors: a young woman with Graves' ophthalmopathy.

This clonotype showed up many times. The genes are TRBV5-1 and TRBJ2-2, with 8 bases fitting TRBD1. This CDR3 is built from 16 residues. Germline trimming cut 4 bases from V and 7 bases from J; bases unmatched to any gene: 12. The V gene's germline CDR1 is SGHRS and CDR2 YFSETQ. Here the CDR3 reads CASSRFGTGVVGELFF. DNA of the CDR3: TGCGCCAGCAGCCGGTTCGGGACAGGAGTGGTCGGGGAGCTGTTTTTT.

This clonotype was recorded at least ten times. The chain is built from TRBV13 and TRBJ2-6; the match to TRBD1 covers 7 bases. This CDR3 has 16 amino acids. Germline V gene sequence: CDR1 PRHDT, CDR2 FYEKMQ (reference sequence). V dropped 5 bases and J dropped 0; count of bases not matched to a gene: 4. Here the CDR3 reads CASSPHRGSGANVLTF. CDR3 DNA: TGTGCCAGCAGCCCCCACAGGGGCTCTGGGGCCAACGTCCTGACTTTC.

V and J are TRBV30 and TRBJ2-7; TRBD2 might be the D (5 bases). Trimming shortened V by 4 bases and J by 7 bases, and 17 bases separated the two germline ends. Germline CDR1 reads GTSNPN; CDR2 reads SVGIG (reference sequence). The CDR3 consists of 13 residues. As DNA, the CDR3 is TGTGCCTGGAAGGCTGTCTCCCGAGGGGAGCAGTACTTC. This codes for CAWKAVSRGEQYF.

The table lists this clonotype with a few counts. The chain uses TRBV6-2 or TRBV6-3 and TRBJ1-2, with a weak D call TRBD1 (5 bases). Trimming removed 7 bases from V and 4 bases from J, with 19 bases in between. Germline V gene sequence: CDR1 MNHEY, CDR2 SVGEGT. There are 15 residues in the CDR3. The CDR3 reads CASNLAEDTPYGYTF. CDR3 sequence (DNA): TGTGCCAGCAACCTAGCTGAGGACACTCCCTATGGCTACACCTTC.

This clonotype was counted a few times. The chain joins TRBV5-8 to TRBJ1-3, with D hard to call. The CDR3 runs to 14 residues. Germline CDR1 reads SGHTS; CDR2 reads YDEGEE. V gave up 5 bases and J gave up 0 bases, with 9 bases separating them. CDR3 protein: CASRFKSSGNTIYF. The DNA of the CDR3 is TGTGCCAGCAGGTTCAAGAGCTCTGGAAACACCATATATTTT.

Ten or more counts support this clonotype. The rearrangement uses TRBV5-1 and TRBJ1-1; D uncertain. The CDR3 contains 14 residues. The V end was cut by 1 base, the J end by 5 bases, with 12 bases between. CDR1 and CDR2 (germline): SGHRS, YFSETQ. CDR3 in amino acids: CASSLTRDGTEAFF. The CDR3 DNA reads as TGCGCCAGCAGCTTGACCCGGGATGGTACTGAAGCTTTCTTT.